These 28 T cell receptor beta chains were sequenced from one sample in a study of neoadjuvant anti-PD-1 for oral cavity cancer. The data were produced by immunoSEQ multiplex PCR, yet TCRdb's version contains in-frame clones alone and is incomplete. The data contain some 6,700 clones, less than 80% of them seen just once; the ten biggest clones take up about 3%. The sequencing used PBMCs, collected before nivolumab (anti-PD-1) treatment. The receptors were sampled from a person aged 40-85 years with oral cavity squamous cell carcinoma.

Comments on this clone: One end of the junction is discordant with germline, which a read error may explain. The V gene is TRBV9, the J gene TRBJ2-2; tentatively, D is TRBD2 (6 bases). CDR3 size: 13 residues. Per germline, CDR1 SGDLS and CDR2 YYNGEE. The CDR3 here is CAGSGGRHGELFF. In nucleotides, the CDR3 is TGTGCCGGCAGCGGAGGGCGGCACGGGGAGCTGTTTTTT.

The chain joins TRBV7-6 to TRBJ2-7, with D possibly being TRBD1 (6 bases). The CDR3 length is 15 residues. Trimming left V 2 bases short and J 5 bases short, with 16 bases between. Germline values: CDR1 SGHVS, CDR2 FNYEAQ. CDR3 amino acids: CASSLTPDRSHEQYF. The CDR3, as DNA: TGTGCCAGCAGCTTAACCCCGGACAGATCCCACGAGCAGTACTTC.

V and J are TRBV5-4 and TRBJ1-1, with D possibly TRBD1 on 6 matching bases. Trimming left V 4 bases short and J 5 bases short, with 15 bases between. Germline V gene lookup returns CDR1 SGHNT and CDR2 YYREEE (reference sequence). The CDR3 runs 14 residues. The CDR3 loop reads CASSPNRVRTEAFF. CDR3 nucleotides: TGTGCCAGCAGCCCTAACAGGGTACGGACTGAAGCTTTCTTT. Supplemented by reference TRBV5-4 and TRBJ1-1, the full variable domain reads ETGVTQSPTHLIKTRGQQVTLRCSSQSGHNTVSWYQQALGQGPQFIFQYYREEENGRGNFPPRFSGLQFPNYSSELNVNALELDDSALYLCASSPNRVRTEAFFGQGTRLTVV.

The rearrangement uses TRBV5-1 and TRBJ2-1; 9 bases are shared with TRBD2. V shed 2 bases and J 4 bases; nucleotides not matched to a gene: 10. Germline values: CDR1 SGHRS, CDR2 YFSETQ. This CDR3 is 17 amino acids long. The CDR3 loop reads CASSLLPAGGMYNEQFF. The CDR3 DNA reads as TGCGCCAGCAGCTTACTCCCAGCGGGGGGAATGTACAATGAGCAGTTCTTC.

The chain employs TRBV6-6 and TRBJ2-3; 13 nucleotides line up with TRBD2. Germline-derived CDR1 and CDR2 are MNHNY and SVGAGI (reference sequence). The CDR3 extends over 16 amino acids. The junction had 4 bases not matched to a gene; V was cut back by 4 bases and J by 3 bases. Written as DNA, the CDR3 is TGTGCCAGCAGTTGGGTGACTAGCGGGGGGACAGATACGCAGTATTTT. It translates to CASSWVTSGGTDTQYF.

The chain couples TRBV4-1 to TRBJ2-2, with 13 nucleotides matching TRBD2. The J segment lost 5 bases and the V segment lost 3 bases, leaving 6 bases of the junction unmatched. The CDR3 contains 17 residues. Germline CDR1 and CDR2: MGHRA and YSYEKL. The CDR3: CASSQGWTSGGTGELFF. The CDR3 DNA reads TGCGCCAGCAGCCAGGGGTGGACTAGCGGGGGAACCGGGGAGCTGTTTTTT.

The chain is built from TRBV5-8 and TRBJ1-3; possible D gene TRBD1, 5 bases. The germline V gene has CDR1 SGHTS and CDR2 YDEGEE. V was clipped by 2 bases and J by 1 base, with 7 bases between them. This CDR3 has 14 residues. The CDR3 sequence: CASSLGVSGNTIYF. DNA of the CDR3: TGTGCCAGCAGCTTAGGGGTGTCTGGAAACACCATATATTTT.

The V and J genes are TRBV9 and TRBJ1-2, with D possibly being TRBD1 (6 bases). Germline CDR1 SGDLS, CDR2 YYNGEE. The germline V and J ends were trimmed by 3 bases and 4 bases, with 16 bases remaining between them. The CDR3 spans 15 residues. The CDR3 region has the DNA TGTGCCAGCAGCGGGCCGGAGGGGGGCTCCTATGGCTACACCTTC. Translating it yields CASSGPEGGSYGYTF.

A few counts support this clone. The chain combines TRBV19 with TRBJ2-3; the D gene is possibly TRBD1 (6 bases). The length of the CDR3 is 16 residues. The germline CDR1 and CDR2 sequences are LNHDA and SQIVND (reference sequence). V gave up 7 bases and J gave up 2 bases, with 19 bases separating them. This chain's CDR3 is CASNQGLEALTDTQYF. For the CDR3, the DNA is TGTGCCAGTAACCAGGGGTTGGAGGCCCTCACAGATACGCAGTATTTT.

The J gene is TRBJ2-3, the V gene TRBV7-2; 7 bases align to TRBD1. This CDR3 comprises 15 residues. Germline CDR1 SGHTA, CDR2 FQGNSA. Trimming cost V 5 bases and J 0 bases; bases outside gene matches: 5. The CDR3 DNA sequence: TGTGCCAGCAGCCCAGACAGGGCTAGCACAGATACGCAGTATTTT. This encodes CASSPDRASTDTQYF. The full variable domain, completed using reference TRBV7-2 and TRBJ2-3, is GAGVSQSPSNKVTEKGKDVELRCDPISGHTALYWYRQSLGQGLEFLIYFQGNSAPDKSGLPSDRFSAERTGGSVSTLTIQRTQQEDSAVYLCASSPDRASTDTQYFGPGTRLTVL.

The chain links TRBV7-9 to TRBJ2-4; a weak D match, TRBD1 (6 bases). The CDR3 runs 17 residues. V shed 1 base and J shed 0 bases, with 13 bases lying between them. Germline V gene sequence: CDR1 SEHNR, CDR2 FQNEAQ (reference sequence). In DNA form, the CDR3 reads TGTGCCAGCAGCTTAGATGCGACAGGACTAGCCAAAAACATTCAGTACTTC. It encodes CASSLDATGLAKNIQYF.

The V and J genes are TRBV5-4 and TRBJ2-3, with 9 bases aligning to TRBD1. V shed 4 bases, J shed 3 bases, and the junction held 6 bases outside the gene matches. The CDR3 extends over 15 amino acids. CDR1 and CDR2 from the germline V gene are SGHNT and YYREEE (reference sequence). The CDR3 DNA is TGTGCCAGCAGCATGACAGGGGGTCCTACAGATACGCAGTATTTT. Translated: CASSMTGGPTDTQYF.

This sequence joins TRBV19 and TRBJ1-4; D unresolved. V was shortened by 6 bases and J by 2 bases, with 10 bases between the two germline ends. This CDR3 has 14 amino acids. Germline lookup yields CDR1 LNHDA and CDR2 SQIVND (reference sequence). CDR3: CASSLQRTNEKLFF. CDR3 nucleotide sequence: TGTGCCAGTAGCCTTCAAAGGACTAATGAAAAACTGTTTTTT.

The J gene is TRBJ2-1, the V gene TRBV6-4; 14 nucleotides agree with TRBD2. The CDR3 totals 14 residues. In germline, CDR1 is MRHNA, CDR2 SNTAGT. With V trimmed by 6 bases and J by 7 bases, 2 bases remained unmatched. CDR3 sequence reads: CASSRLAGGNEQFF. The CDR3 DNA follows: TGTGCCAGCAGCCGACTAGCGGGGGGGAATGAGCAGTTCTTC.

This clone occurred a few times. The rearrangement links TRBV28 to TRBJ1-2; D ambiguous. This CDR3 is built from 17 residues. Germline CDR1 reads MDHEN; CDR2 reads SYDVKM. Trimming cost V 6 bases and J 0 bases, with 20 bases left between them. Written as DNA, the CDR3 is TGTGCCAGCAGGCCCGATGGACTCAGGAGAACTAACTATGGCTACACCTTC. Translated, it gives CASRPDGLRRTNYGYTF.

This clone was detected only a few times. The chain uses TRBV25-1 and TRBJ2-5; D is unresolved. V was pared by 5 bases and J by 5 bases, with 6 bases between. The germline V gene encodes CDR1 MGHDK and CDR2 SYGVNS. This CDR3 is 11 amino acids long. CDR3 bases: TGTGCCAGCAGTCACCGGGAGACCCAGTACTTC. Translated: CASSHRETQYF.

The CDR3 DNA follows: TGTGCCATCAGTGAGTCGGGCTTTGATGGCTACACCTTC. This codes for CAISESGFDGYTF. This chain connects TRBV10-3 to TRBJ1-2; no clear D. CDR1 is ENHRY and CDR2 is SYGVKD in the germline V gene. V gave up 0 bases and J gave up 6 bases, with 8 bases separating them. The CDR3 loop spans 13 amino acids.

The chain carries TRBV6-1 and TRBJ2-5; 10 bases are shared with TRBD2. This CDR3 comprises 17 residues. The J segment lost 4 bases and the V segment lost 4 bases, leaving 12 bases of the junction unmatched. Per the germline V gene, CDR1 is MNHNS and CDR2 is SASEGT. CDR3 in DNA: TGTGCCAGCAGTGTAGCGTTCCTGCCTAGCGGGGGAGAGACCCAGTACTTC. This codes for CASSVAFLPSGGETQYF.

The chain combines TRBV4-3 with TRBJ1-6, with D possibly being TRBD1 (5 bases). The CDR3 has 15 amino acids. Germline loops: CDR1 LGHNA, CDR2 YSLEER. Trimming cost V 0 bases and J 9 bases, with 12 bases left between them. CDR3 nucleotides: TGCGCCAGCAGCCAAGATTCAGGGAGGGGTTCACCCCTCCACTTT. Protein sequence: CASSQDSGRGSPLHF.

This clone was seen just once. The rearrangement joins TRBV7-9 to TRBJ2-7; D might be TRBD1 (5 bases). Germline loops: CDR1 SEHNR, CDR2 FQNEAQ (reference sequence). The length of the CDR3 is 13 residues. V was trimmed by 3 bases and J by 6 bases, leaving 12 bases between them. The CDR3 DNA follows: TGTGCCAGCAGCTTCTCAGGGCCCGGCGAGCAGTACTTC. It translates to CASSFSGPGEQYF.

V and J are TRBV15 and TRBJ1-1; the D is unclear. The V end was cut by 0 bases, the J end by 1 base, with 12 bases between. Germline V gives CDR1 LNHNV, CDR2 YYDKDF (reference sequence). CDR3 length: 16 amino acids. Written as DNA, the CDR3 is TGTGCCACCAGCAGAGATTTGGGCGCTGGGAACACTGAAGCTTTCTTT. Translating gives CATSRDLGAGNTEAFF.

The chain is built from TRBV19 and TRBJ1-5; no firm D call. The germline gives CDR1 LNHDA, CDR2 SQIVND (reference sequence). V was shortened by 8 bases and J by 3 bases, with 5 bases between the two germline ends. CDR3 size: 11 residues. The CDR3 protein is CASGDNQPQHF. The CDR3, as DNA: TGTGCCAGTGGGGACAATCAGCCCCAGCATTTT.

The chain combines TRBV4-3 with TRBJ2-5; 12 bases map to TRBD1. The germline gives CDR1 LGHNA, CDR2 YSLEER. This CDR3 contains 16 residues. The V and J ends lost 4 bases and 5 bases, in that order; junction bases with no gene match: 8. CDR3 protein: CASSLFGTGGEETQYF. The DNA for the CDR3 is TGCGCCAGCAGCCTATTCGGGACAGGGGGCGAGGAGACCCAGTACTTC.

This chain uses TRBV4-2 with TRBJ1-5; D call uncertain. Per germline, CDR1 LGHNA and CDR2 YNFKEQ. The CDR3 extends over 13 amino acids. V was pared by 5 bases and J by 0 bases, with 5 bases between. The CDR3 reads CASSLASNQPQHF. As DNA, the CDR3 is TGTGCCAGCAGCTTGGCTAGCAATCAGCCCCAGCATTTT.

The chain couples TRBV6-1 to TRBJ2-3; 7 nucleotides agree with TRBD1. Germline-derived CDR1 and CDR2 are MNHNS and SASEGT. This CDR3 contains 13 residues. Trimming removed 9 bases from V and 6 bases from J; junction bases left unmatched: 9. This CDR3 is CASGTELSDTQYF. CDR3 coding DNA: TGTGCCAGTGGGACAGAATTATCGGATACGCAGTATTTT.

The chain carries TRBV7-9 and TRBJ1-2; maybe TRBD1 (5 bases). Trimming removed 2 bases at V and 8 bases at J, with 15 bases between. The CDR3 covers 14 residues. The germline V gene encodes CDR1 SEHNR and CDR2 FQNEAQ (reference sequence). The CDR3 loop reads CASSLQGLEFGYTF. DNA of the CDR3: TGTGCCAGCAGCTTACAGGGTCTCGAGTTCGGCTACACCTTC.

This clone was seen only once. The J gene is TRBJ2-7, the V gene TRBV11-2, with D possibly TRBD1 on 5 matching bases. The CDR3 extends over 12 amino acids. Trimming took off 3 bases at V and 6 bases at J, with 9 bases between the two ends. The germline gives CDR1 SGHAT, CDR2 FQNNGV. The CDR3 loop is CASSFPDSEQYF. The CDR3 region has the DNA TGTGCCAGCAGCTTTCCCGACAGCGAGCAGTACTTC.

The CDR3 DNA is TGTGCCAGCAACAGTGGGCTAGCGGGGGGCCTATACGAGCAGTACTTC. Protein: CASNSGLAGGLYEQYF. V usage is TRBV2 and J usage is TRBJ2-7, with TRBD2 identical over 11 bases. The length of the CDR3 is 16 residues. Germline values: CDR1 SNHLY, CDR2 FYNNEI. J was trimmed by 4 bases and V by 7 bases; bases with no gene match: 12.